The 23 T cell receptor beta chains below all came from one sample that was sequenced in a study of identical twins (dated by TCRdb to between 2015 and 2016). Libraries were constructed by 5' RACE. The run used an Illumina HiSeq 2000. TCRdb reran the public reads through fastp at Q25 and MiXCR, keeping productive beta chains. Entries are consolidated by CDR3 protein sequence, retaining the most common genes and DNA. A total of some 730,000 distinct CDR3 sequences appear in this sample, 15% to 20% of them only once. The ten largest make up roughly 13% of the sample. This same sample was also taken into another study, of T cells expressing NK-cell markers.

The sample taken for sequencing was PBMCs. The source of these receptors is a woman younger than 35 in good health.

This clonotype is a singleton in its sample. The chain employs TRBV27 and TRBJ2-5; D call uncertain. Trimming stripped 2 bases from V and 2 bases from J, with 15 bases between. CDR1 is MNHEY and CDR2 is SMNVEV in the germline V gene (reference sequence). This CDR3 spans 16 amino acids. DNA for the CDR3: TGTGCCAGCAGTTTAACCGGTGAATTGGGACAAGAGACCCAGTACTTC. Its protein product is CASSLTGELGQETQYF.

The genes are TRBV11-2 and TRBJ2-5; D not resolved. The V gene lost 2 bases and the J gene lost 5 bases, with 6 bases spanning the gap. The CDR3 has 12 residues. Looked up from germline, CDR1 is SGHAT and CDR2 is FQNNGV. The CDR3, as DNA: TGTGCCAGCAGCTTAATAATGGAGACCCAGTACTTC. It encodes CASSLIMETQYF.

CDR3 nucleotides: TGTGCCAGCAGTCCTACGGGGAGGAGGTTCGAGCAGTACTTC. Its protein product is CASSPTGRRFEQYF. The chain carries TRBV12-3 or TRBV12-4 and TRBJ2-7; TRBD2 is a possible D gene (6 bases). Deletions cut 5 bases from V and 6 bases from J, with 17 bases between. This CDR3 comprises 14 residues.

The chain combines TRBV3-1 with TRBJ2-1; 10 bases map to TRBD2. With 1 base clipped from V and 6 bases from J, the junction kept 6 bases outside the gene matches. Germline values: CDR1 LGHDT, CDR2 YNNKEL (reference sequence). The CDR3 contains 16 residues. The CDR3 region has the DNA TGTGCCAGCAGCCAAGTTAGGCTAGCGGGGGCCAATGAGCAGTTCTTC. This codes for CASSQVRLAGANEQFF.

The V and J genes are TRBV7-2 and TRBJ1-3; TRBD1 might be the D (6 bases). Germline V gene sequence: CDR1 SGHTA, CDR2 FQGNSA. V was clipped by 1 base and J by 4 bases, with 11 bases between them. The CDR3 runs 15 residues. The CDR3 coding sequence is TGTGCCAGCAGCTTAGTACAGGGACGGGGAAACACCATATATTTT. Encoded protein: CASSLVQGRGNTIYF.

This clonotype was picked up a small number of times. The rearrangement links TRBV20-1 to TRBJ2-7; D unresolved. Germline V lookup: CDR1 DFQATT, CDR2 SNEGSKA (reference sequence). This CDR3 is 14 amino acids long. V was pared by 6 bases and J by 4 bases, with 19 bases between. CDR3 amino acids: CSAKSPAPLYEQYF. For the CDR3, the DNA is TGCAGTGCCAAGTCCCCCGCACCGTTATACGAGCAGTACTTC.

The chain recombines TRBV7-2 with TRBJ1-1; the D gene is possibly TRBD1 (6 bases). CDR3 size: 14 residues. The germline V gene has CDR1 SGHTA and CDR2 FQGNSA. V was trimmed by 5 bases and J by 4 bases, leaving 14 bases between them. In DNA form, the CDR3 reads TGTGCCAGCAGCCCTAGACAGGAGATCACTGAAGCTTTCTTT. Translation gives CASSPRQEITEAFF.

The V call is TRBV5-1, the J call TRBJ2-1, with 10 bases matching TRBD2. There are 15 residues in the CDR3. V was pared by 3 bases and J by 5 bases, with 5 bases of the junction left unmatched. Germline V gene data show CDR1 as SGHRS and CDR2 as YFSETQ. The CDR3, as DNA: TGCGCCAGCAGCTCCCGGGGGACTAGCGACAATGAGCAGTTCTTC. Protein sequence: CASSSRGTSDNEQFF. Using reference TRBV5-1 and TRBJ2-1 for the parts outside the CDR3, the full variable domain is KAGVTQTPRYLIKTRGQQVTLSCSPISGHRSVSWYQQTPGQGLQFLFEYFSETQRNKGNFPGRFSGRQFSNSRSEMNVSTLELGDSALYLCASSSRGTSDNEQFFGPGTRLTVL.

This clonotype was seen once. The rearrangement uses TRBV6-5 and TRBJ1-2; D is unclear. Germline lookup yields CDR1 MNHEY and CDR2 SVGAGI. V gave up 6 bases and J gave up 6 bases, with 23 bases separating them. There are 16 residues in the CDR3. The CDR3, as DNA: TGTGCCAGCAGATACAGCCTCTTCTCCAACTTAAATGGCTACACCTTC. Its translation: CASRYSLFSNLNGYTF.

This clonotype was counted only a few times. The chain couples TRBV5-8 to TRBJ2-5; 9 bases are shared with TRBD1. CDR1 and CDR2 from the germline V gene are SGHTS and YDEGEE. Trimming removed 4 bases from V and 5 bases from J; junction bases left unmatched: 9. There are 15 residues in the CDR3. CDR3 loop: CASSAGQGLAETQYF. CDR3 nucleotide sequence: TGTGCCAGCAGCGCGGGACAGGGCTTAGCGGAGACCCAGTACTTC.

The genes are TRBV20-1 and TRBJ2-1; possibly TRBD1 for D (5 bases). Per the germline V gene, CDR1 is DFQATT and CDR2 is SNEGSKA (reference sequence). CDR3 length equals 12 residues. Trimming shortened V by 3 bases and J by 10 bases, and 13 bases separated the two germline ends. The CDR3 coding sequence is TGCAGTGCTAGGAAGGGGCCAGGGGAGCAGTTCTTC. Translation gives CSARKGPGEQFF.

CDR3 DNA: TGTGCCAGCAGCCTAAGCTTAACAGGGGGTTACTACGAGCAGTACTTC. Protein sequence: CASSLSLTGGYYEQYF. The gene calls are TRBV6-1 and TRBJ2-7; 8 bases line up with TRBD1. The CDR3 sequence is 16 residues long. Germline-derived CDR1 and CDR2 are MNHNS and SASEGT. Trimming took 6 bases from V and 3 from J; bases not matched to a gene: 13.

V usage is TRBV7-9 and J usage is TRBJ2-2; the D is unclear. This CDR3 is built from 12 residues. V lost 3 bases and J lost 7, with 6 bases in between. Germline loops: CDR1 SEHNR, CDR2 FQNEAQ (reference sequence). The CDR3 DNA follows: TGTGCCAGCAGCTTTCAGTTCGGGGAGCTGTTTTTT. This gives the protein CASSFQFGELFF.

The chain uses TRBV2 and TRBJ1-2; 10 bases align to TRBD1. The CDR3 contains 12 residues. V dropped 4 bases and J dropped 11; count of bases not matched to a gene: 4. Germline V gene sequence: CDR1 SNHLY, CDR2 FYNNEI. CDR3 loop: CASSVRDRGYTF. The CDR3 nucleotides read TGTGCCAGCAGTGTAAGGGACAGGGGTTACACCTTC.

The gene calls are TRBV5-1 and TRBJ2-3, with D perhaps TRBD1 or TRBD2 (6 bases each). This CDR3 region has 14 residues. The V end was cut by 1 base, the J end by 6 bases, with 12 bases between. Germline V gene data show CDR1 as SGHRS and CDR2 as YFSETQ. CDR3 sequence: CASSLSRGEDTQYF. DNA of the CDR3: TGCGCCAGCAGCTTGTCTAGGGGGGAGGATACGCAGTATTTT.

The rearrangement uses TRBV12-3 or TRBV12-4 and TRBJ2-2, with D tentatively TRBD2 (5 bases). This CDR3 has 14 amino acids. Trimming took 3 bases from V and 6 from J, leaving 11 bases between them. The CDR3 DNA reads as TGTGCCAGCAGTTTGGAAACGGAGGCCGGGGAGCTGTTTTTT. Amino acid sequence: CASSLETEAGELFF.

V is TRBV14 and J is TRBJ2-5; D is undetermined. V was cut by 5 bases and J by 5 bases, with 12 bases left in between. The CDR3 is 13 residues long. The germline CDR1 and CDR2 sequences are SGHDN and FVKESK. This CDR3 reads CASSSRTWETQYF. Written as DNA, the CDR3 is TGTGCCAGCAGCAGTCGGACCTGGGAGACCCAGTACTTC. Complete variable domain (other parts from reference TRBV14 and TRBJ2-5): EAGVTQFPSHSVIEKGQTVTLRCDPISGHDNLYWYRRVMGKEIKFLLHFVKESKQDESGMPNNRFLAERTGGTYSTLKVQPAELEDSGVYFCASSSRTWETQYFGPGTRLLVL.

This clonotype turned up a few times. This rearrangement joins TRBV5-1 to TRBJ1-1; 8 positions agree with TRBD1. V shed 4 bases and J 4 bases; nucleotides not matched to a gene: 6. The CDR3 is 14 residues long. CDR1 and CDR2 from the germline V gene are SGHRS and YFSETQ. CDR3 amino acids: CASSQRDRRTEAFF. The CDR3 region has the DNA TGCGCCAGCAGCCAACGGGACAGGCGCACTGAAGCTTTCTTT.

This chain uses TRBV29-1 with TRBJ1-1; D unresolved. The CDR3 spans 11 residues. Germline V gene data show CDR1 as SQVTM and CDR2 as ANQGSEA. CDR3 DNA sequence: TGCACCATTGAAGGGCAGTTTGAAGCTTTCTTT. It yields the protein CTIEGQFEAFF.

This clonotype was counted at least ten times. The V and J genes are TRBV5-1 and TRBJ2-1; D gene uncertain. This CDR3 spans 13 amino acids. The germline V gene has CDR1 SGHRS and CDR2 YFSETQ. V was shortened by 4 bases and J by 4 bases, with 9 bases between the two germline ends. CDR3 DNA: TGCGCCAGCAGCCCGTCGGAATACAATGAGCAGTTCTTC. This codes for CASSPSEYNEQFF.

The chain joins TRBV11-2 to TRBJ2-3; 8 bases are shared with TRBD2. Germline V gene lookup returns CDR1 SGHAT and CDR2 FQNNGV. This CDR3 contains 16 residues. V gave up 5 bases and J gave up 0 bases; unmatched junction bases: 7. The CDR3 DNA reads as TGTGCCAGCAGCCGACGAGGCGGGGGGAGCACAGATACGCAGTATTTT. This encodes CASSRRGGGSTDTQYF. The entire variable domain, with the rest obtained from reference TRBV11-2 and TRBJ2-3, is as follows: EAGVAQSPRYKIIEKRQSVAFWCNPISGHATLYWYQQILGQGPKLLIQFQNNGVVDDSQLPKDRFSAERLKGVDSTLKIQPAKLEDSAVYLCASSRRGGGSTDTQYFGPGTRLTVL.

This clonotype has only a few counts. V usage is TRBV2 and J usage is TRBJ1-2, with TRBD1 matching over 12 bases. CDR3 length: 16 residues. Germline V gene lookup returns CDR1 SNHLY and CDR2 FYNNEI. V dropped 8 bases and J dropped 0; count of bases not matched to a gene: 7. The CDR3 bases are TGTGCCAGCGCTCGGGACAGGGGGCCGTCTAACTATGGCTACACCTTC. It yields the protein CASARDRGPSNYGYTF.

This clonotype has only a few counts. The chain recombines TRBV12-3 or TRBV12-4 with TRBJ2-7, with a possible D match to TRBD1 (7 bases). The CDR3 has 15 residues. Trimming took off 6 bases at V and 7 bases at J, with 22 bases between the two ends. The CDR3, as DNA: TGTGCCAGCAGCCACCCTGGACAGGACCGGGGGGAGCAGTACTTC. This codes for CASSHPGQDRGEQYF.